Following are 5 T cell receptor beta chains from one sample sequenced in a study of T cell responses to AZD1222 COVID-19 vaccine. The table came from immunoSEQ multiplex PCR; TCRdb's copy has only in-frame clones and leaves some out. Of roughly 98,000 clones listed, approximately 84% are singletons. Sequencing was performed on peripheral blood, taken 28 days after the second AZD1222 dose. The origin of the receptors is an adult who received the AZD1222 COVID-19 vaccine.

This chain connects TRBV7-9 to TRBJ2-5, with 13 bases fitting TRBD2. Looked up from germline, CDR1 is SEHNR and CDR2 is FQNEAQ (reference sequence). V was clipped by 3 bases and J by 5 bases; unmatched bases: 6. The CDR3 runs 16 residues. The CDR3 DNA is TGTGCCAGCAGCTTCAGACTAGCGGGAGGCCCCGAGACCCAGTACTTC. This encodes CASSFRLAGGPETQYF.

The chain links TRBV15 to TRBJ2-7; D ambiguous. The V end lost 3 bases, the J end lost 2 bases, and 17 bases lay between the germline ends. The CDR3 has 16 amino acids. Germline V gene data show CDR1 as LNHNV and CDR2 as YYDKDF (reference sequence). The CDR3 is CATSREPPWVAYEQYF. CDR3 bases: TGTGCCACCAGCAGGGAACCGCCTTGGGTAGCCTACGAGCAGTACTTC.

A single count supports this clone. The chain recombines TRBV6-2 or TRBV6-3 with TRBJ1-5, with TRBD1 matching 8 bases. The germline gives CDR1 MNHEY, CDR2 SVGEGT. The V gene end was trimmed by 0 bases and the J gene end by 9 bases; junction bases not matched to a gene: 7. The CDR3 has 15 amino acids. CDR3 residues: CASSYSGQGVRPQHF. CDR3 nucleotide sequence: TGTGCCAGCAGTTACTCCGGACAGGGCGTTCGGCCCCAGCATTTT.

The chain uses TRBV5-1 and TRBJ2-7; the match to TRBD2 covers 11 bases. The germline CDR1 and CDR2 sequences are SGHRS and YFSETQ. With V trimmed by 3 bases and J by 3 bases, 8 bases remained unmatched. The CDR3 is 16 amino acids. The CDR3 reads CASSSSSGRAFYEQYF. Written as DNA, the CDR3 is TGCGCCAGCAGCTCAAGTAGCGGGAGGGCCTTCTACGAGCAGTACTTC.

The chain employs TRBV6-5 and TRBJ1-3; weak D call: TRBD1 (5 bases). Trimming left V 11 bases short and J 4 bases short, with 21 bases between. The CDR3 covers 15 residues. Germline V gives CDR1 MNHEY, CDR2 SVGAGI. CDR3 sequence reads: CAGEPGHGSGNTIYF. In DNA form, the CDR3 reads TGTGCCGGGGAGCCAGGGCATGGATCCGGAAACACCATATATTTT.